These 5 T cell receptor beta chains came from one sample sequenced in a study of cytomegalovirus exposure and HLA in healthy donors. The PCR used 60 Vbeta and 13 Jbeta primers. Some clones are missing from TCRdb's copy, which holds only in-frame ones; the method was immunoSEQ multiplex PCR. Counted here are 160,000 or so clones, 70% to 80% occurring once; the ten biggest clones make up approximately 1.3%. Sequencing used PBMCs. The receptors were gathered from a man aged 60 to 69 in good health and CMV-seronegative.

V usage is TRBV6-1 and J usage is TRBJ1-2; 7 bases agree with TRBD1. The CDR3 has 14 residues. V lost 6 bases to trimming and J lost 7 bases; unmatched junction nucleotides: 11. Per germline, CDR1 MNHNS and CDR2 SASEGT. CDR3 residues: CASSQNPGQLGYTF. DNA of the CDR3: TGTGCCAGCAGCCAAAATCCGGGACAGCTTGGCTACACCTTC.

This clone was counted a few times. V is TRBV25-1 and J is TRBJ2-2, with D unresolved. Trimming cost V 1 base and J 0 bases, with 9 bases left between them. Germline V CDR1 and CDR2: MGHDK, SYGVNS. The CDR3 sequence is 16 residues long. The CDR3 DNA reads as TGTGCCAGCAGTGAATGGGCCAGCACGAACACCGGGGAGCTGTTTTTT. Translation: CASSEWASTNTGELFF.

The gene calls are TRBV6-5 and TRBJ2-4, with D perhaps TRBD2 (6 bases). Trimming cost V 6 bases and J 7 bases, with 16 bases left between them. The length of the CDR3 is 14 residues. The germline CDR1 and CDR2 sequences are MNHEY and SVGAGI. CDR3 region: CASRQVGGRNIQYF. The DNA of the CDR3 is TGTGCCAGCAGACAGGTGGGGGGTCGTAACATTCAGTACTTC.

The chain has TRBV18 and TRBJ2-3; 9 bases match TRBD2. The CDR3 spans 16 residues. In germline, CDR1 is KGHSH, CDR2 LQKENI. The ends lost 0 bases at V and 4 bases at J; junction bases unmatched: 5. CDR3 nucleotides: TGTGCCAGCTCACCACCGGGACTAGCAAAATCAGATACGCAGTATTTT. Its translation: CASSPPGLAKSDTQYF.

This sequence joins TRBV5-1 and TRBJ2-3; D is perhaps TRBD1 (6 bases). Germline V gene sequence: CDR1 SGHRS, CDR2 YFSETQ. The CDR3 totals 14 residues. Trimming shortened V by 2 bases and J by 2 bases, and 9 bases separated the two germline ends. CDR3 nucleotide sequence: TGCGCCAGCAGCTTTTCAGGGGTCACAGATACGCAGTATTTT. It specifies CASSFSGVTDTQYF.